This T cell receptor (beta chain) stems from a study of OX40 agonist ivuxolimab in advanced cancers. About the research overall: With ivuxolimab, an agonistic anti-OX40 (CD134) antibody, patients were treated. It was permissible to have had prior anti-PD-1, anti-PD-L1 or anti-CTLA-4 therapy, and less than 45% had some. Findings and caveats of the study: The CD4+ and CD8+ T cells in the blood had expanded clonally by week 6 at 0.1 to 3.0 mg/kg.

The table came from immunoSEQ multiplex PCR; TCRdb's copy has only in-frame clones and leaves some out. The table includes some 71,000 clones, approximately 88% detected once. Baseline was the first blood sampling point, followed by cycle 4 day 1 and cycle 7 day 1. Concerning this clone: Its specificity is unknown.

Germline V gives CDR1 MDHEN, CDR2 SYDVKM. The V and J ends lost 3 bases and 1 base respectively, with 12 bases between them. The CDR3 sequence is 15 residues long. The sample here was CD4+ or CD8+ T cells sorted from blood, taken in a trial of the OX40 agonist ivuxolimab. The clonotype originates from an adult with an advanced solid tumor such as melanoma, head and neck, liver or kidney cancer. The rearrangement links TRBV28 to TRBJ1-1; tentative D call: TRBD1 (5 bases). The chain's CDR3 is CASSFGGAANTEAFF. DNA for the CDR3: TGTGCCAGCAGTTTCGGCGGGGCCGCGAACACTGAAGCTTTCTTT.